A single T cell receptor beta chain is shown here with its context. Its antigen is still unknown. Per-base quality was not reported, and no clone a single base away is much larger than it. Other DNA sequences from this sample encode an identical CDR3 as well. Participants in the prospective study were enrolled through a virtual design, were aged about 18 to 90 years, and lived in 24 United States geographic areas. In the prospective study, cohorts were assigned on the basis of participant-reported clinical history obtained from a screening survey and a study questionnaire. For ImmuneRACE Cohort 3, a participant was defined as recovered based on two consecutive negative NP/OP PCR tests, clearance by a healthcare professional, or resolution of symptoms. In the prospective study, whole blood, serum and a nasopharyngeal or oropharyngeal swab were collected from each participant by mobile phlebotomists. Over a roughly 2-month period, participants in the prospective study had the option of providing additional blood draws and questionnaires. Prospective study blood samples were shipped either frozen or at room temperature before DNA extraction.

Based on the germline V gene (reference sequence), the CDR1 and CDR2 sequences are MNHEY and SMNVEV. Including the terminal cysteine and phenylalanine, the CDR3 comprises 13 residues. Left in the record is the CDR3 DNA by itself, 39 bases read in frame from the first base. V is pared back by 6 bases and J by 1 base, with 9 bases lying between the germline termini. TCRbeta CDR3 regions were amplified from genomic DNA by means of the immunoSEQ Assay, a bias-controlled multiplex PCR. The published analysis was carried out like this. Within the assay, amplification of reference gene primers was used to estimate how many nucleated cells each sample contained. Sequence reads were collapsed and filtered to measure the absolute abundance of every unique TCRbeta CDR3 rearrangement. For each sample, productive Simpson clonality was calculated by taking the square root of Simpson's diversity index across productive rearrangements. TCRdb limited this immuneACCESS table to in-frame rearrangements with V and J called. A share of clones is missing; checked studies link under half to unresolved V genes, and the rest is unexplained. The D gene and trimming were derived from the DNA, and the V and J assignments and clone size from that table. The sample has some 350,000 clones on record, about 88% of them singletons. Jointly, the top ten make up 2.5% to 3% of the sample.

This sample stems from a study of blood T cell repertoires in COVID-19 (dated by TCRdb to the early 2020s). Notes on the research overall: Collaborator samples came from the United States, Italy and Spain and covered acute and convalescent phases of COVID-19. The repertoires were released in a freely available public database meant as a resource for research on the immune response to SARS-CoV-2. The material from the prospective study consisted of cDNA or gDNA derived from T cells, B-cell-depleted T cells, or PBMCs. Where available, HLA class I and class II types were obtained from metadata supplied by the sample provider rather than from assay-based typing. The samples were drawn from the first 160 participants of the ongoing ImmuneRACE study and from roughly 1,300 subjects provided by 6 global collaborators. Subjects who had been exposed to COVID-19, were actively infected with it, or had recovered from it provided the deeply sampled blood TCRbeta repertoires that made up the dataset. Nearly every sample came with metadata listing a de-identified subject ID, COVID-19 status, age in years and sex.

The paper as a whole reports these results and caveats: How much clinical and demographic metadata was included differed by source and by participant, and the metadata was provided uncurated.

This TCR was recovered from a woman between 25 and 40 years old who had recovered from COVID-19. The chain was built from TRBV27 and TRBJ1-1; no confident D gene assignment can be made. Source material: PBMCs or T cells enriched from blood (not recorded which). The CDR3 protein is CASSWGGNTEAFF. The DNA sequence is as follows: TGTGCCAGCAGCTGGGGAGGGAACACTGAAGCTTTCTTT.